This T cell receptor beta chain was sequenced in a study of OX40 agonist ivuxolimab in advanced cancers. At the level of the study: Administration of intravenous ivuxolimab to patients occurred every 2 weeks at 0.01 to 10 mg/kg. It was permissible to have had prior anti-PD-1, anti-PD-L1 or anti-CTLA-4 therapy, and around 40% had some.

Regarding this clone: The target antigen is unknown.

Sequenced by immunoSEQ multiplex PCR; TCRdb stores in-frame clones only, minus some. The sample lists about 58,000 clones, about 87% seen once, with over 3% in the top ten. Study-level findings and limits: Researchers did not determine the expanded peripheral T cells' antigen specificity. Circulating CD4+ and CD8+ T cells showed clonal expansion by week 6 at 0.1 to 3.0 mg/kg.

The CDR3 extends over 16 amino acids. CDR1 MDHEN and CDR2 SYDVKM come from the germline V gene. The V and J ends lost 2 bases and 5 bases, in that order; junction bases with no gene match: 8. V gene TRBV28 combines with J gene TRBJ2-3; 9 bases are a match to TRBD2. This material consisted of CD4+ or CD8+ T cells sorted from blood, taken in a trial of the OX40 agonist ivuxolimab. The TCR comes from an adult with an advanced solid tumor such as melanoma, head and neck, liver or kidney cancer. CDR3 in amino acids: CASSLVHSGSGDTQYF. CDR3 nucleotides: TGTGCCAGCAGTTTAGTTCATAGCGGGAGCGGAGATACGCAGTATTTT.